This entry features one TCR beta chain sequence. The antigen is unknown. This specimen belongs to a study of cytomegalovirus exposure and HLA in healthy donors. The PCR had 60 Vbeta and 13 Jbeta primers. Assay: immunoSEQ multiplex PCR; the TCRdb copy retains only in-frame clones and omits some. The top ten clones hold 2.1% of a sample with fewer than 250,000 clones, over 60% of them seen once. General observations from the study: It was likely that a cluster of highly shared sequence variants was a sequencing artifact.

The V and J ends lost 6 bases and 6 bases respectively, with 9 bases between them. Germline V lookup: CDR1 MDHEN, CDR2 SYDVKM. There are 12 residues in the CDR3. Material for sequencing was PBMCs. This sequence was found in a woman in her twenties or thirties in good health and CMV-seropositive. This chain uses TRBV28 with TRBJ1-5; D unclear. For the CDR3, the DNA is TGTGCCAGCAGGGGCGGGTCTCAGCCCCAGCATTTT. It codes for CASRGGSQPQHF.